The clone carrying this T cell receptor beta chain was counted many times. A TCRbeta library incorporating unique molecular identifiers was prepared. One entry per CDR3 protein results from TCRdb running MiXCR on the PCR reads. Of 600,000 to 700,000 distinct CDR3 sequences listed, 15% to 20% are singletons. These data belong to a study of T-cell reconstitution after alpha-beta-depleted transplantation in children. Germline V CDR1 and CDR2: DFQATT, SNEGSKA (reference sequence). V lost 0 bases to trimming and J lost 7 bases, with 16 bases between them. This CDR3 spans 15 amino acids. The chain carries TRBV20-1 and TRBJ2-1; the D gene could be TRBD1 or TRBD2 (6 bases each). The receptor comes from a human donor who donated a stem cell graft to a child with acute myeloid leukemia. Sequenced here: PBMCs from the stem cell graft donor, sampled from the stem cell graft. CDR3 region: CSARDGGRGWNEQFF. DNA of the CDR3: TGCAGTGCTAGAGATGGGGGGCGCGGATGGAATGAGCAGTTCTTC.